This T cell receptor beta chain was sequenced in a study of blood T cell repertoires in COVID-19. From germline, CDR1 is SGHVS and CDR2 FQNEAQ. Trimming cost V 7 bases and J 7 bases; bases outside gene matches: 14. The CDR3 has 18 amino acids. Sequencing used immunoSEQ multiplex PCR; TCRdb keeps in-frame clones, though not all of them. Of under 250,000 clones listed, more than 75% are singletons. This TCR was sampled from a man aged 45-65 years who had recovered from COVID-19. The material sequenced was peripheral blood. The chain is built from TRBV7-8 and TRBJ2-2, with 14 bases identical to TRBD2. The CDR3 nucleotides are TGTGCCAGCACCTCGCGACTAGCGGGAGGGCCATCAGGCGGGGAGCTGTTTTTT. Translated, it gives CASTSRLAGGPSGGELFF.